These T cell receptor beta chains were read from a single sample in a study of OX40 agonist ivuxolimab in advanced cancers. TCRdb keeps only in-frame clones here, not all; method: immunoSEQ multiplex PCR. The data show around 83,000 clones, around 90% seen once. The sequencing here drew on CD4+ or CD8+ T cells sorted from blood, taken in a trial of the OX40 agonist ivuxolimab. The receptors come from an adult with an advanced solid tumor such as melanoma, head and neck, liver or kidney cancer. The CDR3 runs from the conserved cysteine through the conserved F or W. The D gene is left open where the match is weak. The listing skips clone size in some rows; elsewhere it reads once, few, many or a size class.

size	J	D	V	DNA	CDR3
.	TRBJ1-2	TRBD1	TRBV6-1	TGTGCCAGCAGGCAACAGGGGTCCGTATATGGCTACACCTTC	CASRQQGSVYGYTF
.	TRBJ1-5	.	TRBV19	TGTGCCAGTAGCTTCGTCAATCAGCCCCAGCATTTT	CASSFVNQPQHF
once	TRBJ1-2	.	TRBV10-3	TGTGCCATCAGCACATTACAGGGCGAGTATGGCTACACCTTC	CAISTLQGEYGYTF
.	TRBJ2-1	.	TRBV28	TGTGCCAGCAGTTTATCCTCTCCGGTGGGGGAGCAGTTCTTC	CASSLSSPVGEQFF
.	TRBJ2-3	.	TRBV28	TGTGCCAGCGGGGGACCCAGGGGAAGCACAGATACGCAGTATTTT	CASGGPRGSTDTQYF
few	TRBJ2-2	TRBD2	TRBV4-2	TGTGCCAGCAGCCAAGAGGAAGCGGGAATTGCCGGGGAGCTGTTTTTT	CASSQEEAGIAGELFF
.	TRBJ2-1	TRBD1	TRBV28	TGTGCCTCTAAACCCGGGGGACAGGGAGGGGATGAGCAGTTCTTC	CASKPGGQGGDEQFF
.	TRBJ1-5	.	TRBV19	TGTGCCAGCAGACAGTACAATCAGCCCCAGCATTTT	CASRQYNQPQHF
.	TRBJ1-2	TRBD1	TRBV28	TGTGCCAGCAGGAGACAGGGTGGCGGCTACACCTTC	CASRRQGGGYTF
.	TRBJ2-7	TRBD2	TRBV19	TGTGCCAGTAGTATAGGCGGGAGCTCCTACGAGCAGTACTTC	CASSIGGSSYEQYF
.	TRBJ1-2	TRBD1	TRBV19	TGTGCCAGTAGACCAGAACAGGGGTGGTATGGCTACACCTTC	CASRPEQGWYGYTF
.	TRBJ2-5	TRBD1	TRBV5-4	TGTGCCAGCAGCTTGGCCGACAGGGAAGAGACCCAGTACTTC	CASSLADREETQYF
.	TRBJ2-3	.	TRBV5-1	TGCGCCAGCAGCTTGGGTTTGGACGGAGGCACAGATACGCAGTATTTT	CASSLGLDGGTDTQYF
.	TRBJ2-6	TRBD1	TRBV19	TGTGCCAGTAGTATTTCCGGGACAGACCTCTCTGGGGCCAACGTCCTGACTTTC	CASSISGTDLSGANVLTF
.	TRBJ1-3	.	TRBV30	TGTGCCTGGAGTGTAGGGGGAACTGGAAACACCATATATTTT	CAWSVGGTGNTIYF
.	TRBJ1-4	TRBD1	TRBV11-3	TGTGCCAGCAGCTCGGACAGGGGGAATGAAAAACTGTTTTTT	CASSSDRGNEKLFF
.	TRBJ1-4	TRBD1	TRBV5-4	TGTGCCAGCCAAAGGGGGACAGGGGGCGAAAAACTGTTTTTT	CASQRGTGGEKLFF
once	TRBJ2-3	.	TRBV7-8	TGTGCCAGCAGCTTCGGGAGCACAGATACGCAGTATTTT	CASSFGSTDTQYF
.	TRBJ1-2	TRBD1	TRBV7-9	TGTGCCAGCAGCTTGGGACAGGGGGGCGTAAGCGGCTACACCTTC	CASSLGQGGVSGYTF
.	TRBJ2-5	.	TRBV4-1	TGCGCCAGCAGCCTAGGAGGGGGGACGGAGACCCAGTACTTC	CASSLGGGTETQYF